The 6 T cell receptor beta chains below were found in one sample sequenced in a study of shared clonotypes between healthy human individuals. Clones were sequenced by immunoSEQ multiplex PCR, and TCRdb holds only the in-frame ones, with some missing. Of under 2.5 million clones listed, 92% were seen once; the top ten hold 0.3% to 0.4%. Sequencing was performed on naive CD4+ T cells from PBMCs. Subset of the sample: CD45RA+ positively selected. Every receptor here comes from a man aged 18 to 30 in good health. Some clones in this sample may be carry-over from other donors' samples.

The CDR3 DNA sequence: TGTGCCAGCAGCGTTACGGGGTGGAGGGAGACCCAGTACTTC. Amino acids: CASSVTGWRETQYF. V is TRBV9 and J is TRBJ2-5; D may be TRBD2 (5 bases). Germline values: CDR1 SGDLS, CDR2 YYNGEE. This CDR3 has 14 residues. The V end lost 2 bases, the J end lost 5 bases, and 13 bases lay between the germline ends.

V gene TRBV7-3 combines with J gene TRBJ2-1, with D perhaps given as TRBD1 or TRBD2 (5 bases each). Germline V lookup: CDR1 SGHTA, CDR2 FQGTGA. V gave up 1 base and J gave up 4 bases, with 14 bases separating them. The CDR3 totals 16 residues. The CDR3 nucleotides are TGTGCCAGCAGCTTAAAGTCAGGGAGCATTTACAATGAGCAGTTCTTC. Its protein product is CASSLKSGSIYNEQFF.

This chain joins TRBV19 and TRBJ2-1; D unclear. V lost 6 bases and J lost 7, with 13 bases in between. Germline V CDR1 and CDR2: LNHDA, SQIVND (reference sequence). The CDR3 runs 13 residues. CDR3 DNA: TGTGCCAGTAGAATCCCCCCCGGGAATGAGCAGTTCTTC. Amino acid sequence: CASRIPPGNEQFF.

CDR3 nucleotides: TGTGCCAGCAGCTTGACCGGGACCCGGGCCTACGAGCAGTACTTC. This encodes CASSLTGTRAYEQYF. The V and J genes are TRBV11-2 and TRBJ2-7; perhaps D is TRBD1 or TRBD2 (5 bases each). The CDR3 totals 15 residues. V was clipped by 3 bases and J by 2 bases, with 14 bases between them. The germline CDR1 and CDR2 sequences are SGHAT and FQNNGV.

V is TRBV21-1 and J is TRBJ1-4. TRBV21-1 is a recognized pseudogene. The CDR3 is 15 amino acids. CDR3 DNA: TGTGCCAGCAGCAAAGTGAGGGGCTGGAACGAAAAACTGTTTTTT. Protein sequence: CASSKVRGWNEKLFF.

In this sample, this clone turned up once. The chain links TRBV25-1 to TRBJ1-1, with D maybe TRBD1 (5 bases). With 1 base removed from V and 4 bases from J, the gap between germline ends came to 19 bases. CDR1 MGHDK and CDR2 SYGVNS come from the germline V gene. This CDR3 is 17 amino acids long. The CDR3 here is CASSELGGRPTATEAFF. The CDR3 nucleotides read TGTGCCAGCAGTGAATTGGGGGGGAGGCCGACGGCCACTGAAGCTTTCTTT.